This is a list of T cell receptor beta chains from one sample in a study of beta chain features in type 1 diabetes. Clones were sequenced by immunoSEQ multiplex PCR, and TCRdb holds only the in-frame ones, with some missing. The sample comprises around 300,000 clones, about 15% of which are singletons, and over 5.5% rests with the top ten. Material for sequencing was central memory CD4+ T cells from blood. The receptors here all came from a man younger than 40 in good health. The CDR3 runs from the conserved cysteine through the conserved F or W. D genes are given only for firm matches. Size tells how often a clone was seen (once, few, many) or the class of an expanded clone, and some rows leave it out.

j_gene: TRBJ2-6; abundance: few; len: 17; v_gene: TRBV11-3; d_gene: .; CDR3aa: CASSLVGGETGANVLTF; CDR3nt: TGTGCCAGCAGCTTAGTGGGTGGGGAGACTGGGGCCAACGTCCTGACTTTC
j_gene: TRBJ1-1; abundance: .; len: 13; v_gene: TRBV28; d_gene: .; CDR3aa: CASSFKGNTEAFF; CDR3nt: TGTGCCAGCAGTTTCAAAGGTAACACTGAAGCTTTCTTT
j_gene: TRBJ1-4; abundance: few; len: 14; v_gene: TRBV6-6; d_gene: TRBD1; CDR3aa: CASSSGTGREKLFF; CDR3nt: TGTGCCAGCAGCTCCGGGACAGGGAGAGAAAAACTGTTTTTT
j_gene: TRBJ1-5; abundance: .; len: 14; v_gene: TRBV7-2; d_gene: TRBD1; CDR3aa: CASRGQGRNQPQHF; CDR3nt: TGTGCCAGCAGAGGACAGGGGAGGAATCAGCCCCAGCATTTT
j_gene: TRBJ2-3; abundance: .; len: 15; v_gene: TRBV5-1; d_gene: TRBD1; CDR3aa: CASSWTGQGTDTQYF; CDR3nt: TGCGCCAGCAGCTGGACGGGACAGGGGACAGATACGCAGTATTTT
j_gene: TRBJ1-1; abundance: few; len: 12; v_gene: TRBV2; d_gene: .; CDR3aa: CASSVGGTEAFF; CDR3nt: TGTGCCAGCAGTGTGGGTGGCACTGAAGCTTTCTTT
j_gene: TRBJ1-1; abundance: few; len: 14; v_gene: TRBV4-3; d_gene: .; CDR3aa: CASSQAPGAAEAFF; CDR3nt: TGCGCCAGCAGCCAGGCCCCAGGGGCAGCTGAAGCTTTCTTT
j_gene: TRBJ1-6; abundance: .; len: 14; v_gene: TRBV28; d_gene: .; CDR3aa: CASSPTWLNSPLHF; CDR3nt: TGTGCCAGCAGTCCGACTTGGCTAAATTCACCCCTCCACTTT
j_gene: TRBJ2-5; abundance: few; len: 17; v_gene: TRBV11-2; d_gene: TRBD2; CDR3aa: CASSAGRLAGGRETQYF; CDR3nt: TGTGCCAGCAGCGCAGGACGACTAGCGGGGGGTAGAGAGACCCAGTACTTC
j_gene: TRBJ2-5; abundance: few; len: 14; v_gene: TRBV6-6; d_gene: TRBD1; CDR3aa: CASSYGQDQETQYF; CDR3nt: TGTGCCAGCAGTTACGGACAGGACCAAGAGACCCAGTACTTC
j_gene: TRBJ2-1; abundance: few; len: 16; v_gene: TRBV7-9; d_gene: TRBD2; CDR3aa: CASSFGASGSVYEQFF; CDR3nt: TGTGCCAGCAGCTTCGGGGCTAGCGGGAGTGTCTATGAGCAGTTCTTC
j_gene: TRBJ2-1; abundance: .; len: 15; v_gene: TRBV7-2; d_gene: .; CDR3aa: CASSWWSSGFSEQFF; CDR3nt: TGTGCCAGCAGCTGGTGGTCTAGTGGGTTCAGTGAGCAGTTCTTC
j_gene: TRBJ2-5; abundance: .; len: 12; v_gene: TRBV29-1; d_gene: .; CDR3aa: CSVEGYQETQYF; CDR3nt: TGCAGCGTTGAAGGATACCAAGAGACCCAGTACTTC
j_gene: TRBJ2-5; abundance: few; len: 16; v_gene: TRBV7-2; d_gene: TRBD2; CDR3aa: CASSELPLAGVETQYF; CDR3nt: TGTGCCAGCAGCGAACTGCCCTTAGCGGGAGTAGAGACCCAGTACTTC
j_gene: TRBJ1-4; abundance: .; len: 15; v_gene: TRBV30; d_gene: .; CDR3aa: CAWGAFGPTNEKLFF; CDR3nt: TGTGCCTGGGGCGCATTTGGCCCAACTAATGAAAAACTGTTTTTT
j_gene: TRBJ2-3; abundance: .; len: 14; v_gene: TRBV23-1; d_gene: .; CDR3aa: CASSPPESTDTQYF; CDR3nt: TGCGCCAGCAGTCCCCCGGAAAGCACAGATACGCAGTATTTT
j_gene: TRBJ2-7; abundance: few; len: 12; v_gene: TRBV29-1; d_gene: .; CDR3aa: CSVRQGTYEQYF; CDR3nt: TGCAGCGTTCGGCAGGGAACCTACGAGCAGTACTTC
j_gene: TRBJ2-3; abundance: .; len: 13; v_gene: TRBV29-1; d_gene: .; CDR3aa: CSVATANSDTQYF; CDR3nt: TGCAGCGTCGCCACAGCTAACTCAGATACGCAGTATTTT
j_gene: TRBJ1-1; abundance: .; len: 15; v_gene: TRBV15; d_gene: TRBD1; CDR3aa: CATSRDLWQGAEAFF; CDR3nt: TGTGCCACCAGCAGAGATCTTTGGCAGGGGGCGGAAGCTTTCTTT
j_gene: TRBJ1-2; abundance: few; len: 13; v_gene: TRBV11-2; d_gene: .; CDR3aa: CASSSLSNYGYTF; CDR3nt: TGTGCCAGCAGCTCACTTTCTAACTATGGCTACACCTTC